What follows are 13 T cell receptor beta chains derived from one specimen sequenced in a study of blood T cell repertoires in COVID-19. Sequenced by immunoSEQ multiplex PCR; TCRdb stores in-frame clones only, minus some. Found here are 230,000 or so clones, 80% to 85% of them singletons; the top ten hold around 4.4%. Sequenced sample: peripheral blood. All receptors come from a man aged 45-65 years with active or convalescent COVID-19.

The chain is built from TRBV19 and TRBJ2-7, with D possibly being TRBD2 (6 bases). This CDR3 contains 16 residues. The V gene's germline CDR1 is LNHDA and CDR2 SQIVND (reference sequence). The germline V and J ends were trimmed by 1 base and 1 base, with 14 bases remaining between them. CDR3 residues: CASSIGDRGGSYEQYF. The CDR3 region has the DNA TGTGCCAGTAGTATAGGAGACCGGGGAGGTTCCTACGAGCAGTACTTC.

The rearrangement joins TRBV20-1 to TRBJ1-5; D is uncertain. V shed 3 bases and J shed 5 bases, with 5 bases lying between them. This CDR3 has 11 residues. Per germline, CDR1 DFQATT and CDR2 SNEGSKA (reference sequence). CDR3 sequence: CSARRDQPQHF. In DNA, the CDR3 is TGCAGTGCTAGGCGAGATCAGCCCCAGCATTTT.

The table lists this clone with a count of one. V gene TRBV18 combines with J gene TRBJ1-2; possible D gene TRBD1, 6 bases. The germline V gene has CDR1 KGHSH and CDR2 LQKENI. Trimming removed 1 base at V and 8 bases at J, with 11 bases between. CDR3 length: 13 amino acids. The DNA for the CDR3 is TGTGCCAGCTCACCACAGGACAGTCGGGGCTACACCTTC. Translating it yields CASSPQDSRGYTF.

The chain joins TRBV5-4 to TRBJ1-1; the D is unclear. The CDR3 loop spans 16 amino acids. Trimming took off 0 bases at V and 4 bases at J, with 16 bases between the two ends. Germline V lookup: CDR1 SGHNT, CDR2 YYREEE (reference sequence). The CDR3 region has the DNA TGTGCCAGCAGCTTGGGAGCCCCACAGAAAGTCACTGAAGCTTTCTTT. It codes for CASSLGAPQKVTEAFF.

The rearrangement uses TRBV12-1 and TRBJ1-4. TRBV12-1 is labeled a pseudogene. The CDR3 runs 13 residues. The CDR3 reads CASSFVGDEKLFF. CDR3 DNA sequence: TGTGCCAGCAGCTTTGTGGGAGATGAAAAACTGTTTTTT.

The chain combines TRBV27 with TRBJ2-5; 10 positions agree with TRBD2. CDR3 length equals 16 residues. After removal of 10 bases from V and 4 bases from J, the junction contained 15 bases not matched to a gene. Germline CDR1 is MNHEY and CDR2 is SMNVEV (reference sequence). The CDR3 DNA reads TGTGCCACCAAACGGTTAGCGGGGGGCGGGAGAGAGACCCAGTACTTC. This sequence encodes CATKRLAGGGRETQYF.

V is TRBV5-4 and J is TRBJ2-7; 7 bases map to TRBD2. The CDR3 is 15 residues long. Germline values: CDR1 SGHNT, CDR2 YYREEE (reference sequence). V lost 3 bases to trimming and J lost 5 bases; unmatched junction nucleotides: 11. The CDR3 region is CASSSERGGWDEQYF. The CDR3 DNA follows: TGTGCCAGCAGCTCGGAGCGGGGAGGGTGGGACGAGCAGTACTTC.

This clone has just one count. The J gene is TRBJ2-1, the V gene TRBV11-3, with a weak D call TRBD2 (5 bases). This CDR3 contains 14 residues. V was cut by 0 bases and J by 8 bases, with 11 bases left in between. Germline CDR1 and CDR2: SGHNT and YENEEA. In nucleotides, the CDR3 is TGTGCCAGCAGCTTAGACGGCCCGAGGGATGAGCAGTTCTTC. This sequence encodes CASSLDGPRDEQFF.

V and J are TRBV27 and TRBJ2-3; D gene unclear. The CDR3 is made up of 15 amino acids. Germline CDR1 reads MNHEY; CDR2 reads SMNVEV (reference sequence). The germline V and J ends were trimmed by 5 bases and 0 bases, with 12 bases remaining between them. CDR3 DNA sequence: TGTGCCAGCAGTCCTCGTATTCGTAGCACAGATACGCAGTATTTT. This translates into CASSPRIRSTDTQYF.

CDR3 protein: CSVEKGTGNYGYTF. The CDR3 DNA reads TGCAGCGTTGAAAAGGGGACAGGGAACTATGGCTACACCTTC. The gene calls are TRBV29-1 and TRBJ1-2; 9 positions match TRBD1. There are 14 residues in the CDR3. In germline, CDR1 is SQVTM, CDR2 ANQGSEA. V was pared by 2 bases and J by 2 bases, with 3 bases of the junction left unmatched. The full variable domain, with the rest looked up from reference TRBV29-1 and TRBJ1-2, is SAVISQKPSRDICQRGTSLTIQCQVDSQVTMMFWYRQQPGQSLTLIATANQGSEATYESGFVIDKFPISRPNLTFSTLTVSNMSPEDSSIYLCSVEKGTGNYGYTFGSGTRLTVV.

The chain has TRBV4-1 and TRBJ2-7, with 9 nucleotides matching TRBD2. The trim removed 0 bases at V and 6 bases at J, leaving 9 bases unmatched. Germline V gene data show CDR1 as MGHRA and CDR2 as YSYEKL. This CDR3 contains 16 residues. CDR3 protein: CASSQDNLAGKGEQYF. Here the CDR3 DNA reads TGCGCCAGCAGCCAAGATAATCTAGCGGGAAAAGGCGAGCAGTACTTC.

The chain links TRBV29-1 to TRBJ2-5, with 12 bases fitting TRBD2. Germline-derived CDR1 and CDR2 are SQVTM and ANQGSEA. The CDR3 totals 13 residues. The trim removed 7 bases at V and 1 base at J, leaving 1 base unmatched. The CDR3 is CSGLAGAQETQYF. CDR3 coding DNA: TGCAGCGGACTAGCGGGGGCCCAAGAGACCCAGTACTTC. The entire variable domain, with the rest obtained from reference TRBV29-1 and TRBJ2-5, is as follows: SAVISQKPSRDICQRGTSLTIQCQVDSQVTMMFWYRQQPGQSLTLIATANQGSEATYESGFVIDKFPISRPNLTFSTLTVSNMSPEDSSIYLCSGLAGAQETQYFGPGTRLLVL.

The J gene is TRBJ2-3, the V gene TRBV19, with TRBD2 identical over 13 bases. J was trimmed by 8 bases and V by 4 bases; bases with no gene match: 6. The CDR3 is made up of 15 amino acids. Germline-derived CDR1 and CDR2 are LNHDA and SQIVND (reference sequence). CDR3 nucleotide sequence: TGTGCCAGTAGTACACTAGCGGGGGGGCCGACTACGCAGTATTTT. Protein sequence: CASSTLAGGPTTQYF. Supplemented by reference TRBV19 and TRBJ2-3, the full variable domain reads DGGITQSPKYLFRKEGQNVTLSCEQNLNHDAMYWYRQDPGQGLRLIYYSQIVNDFQKGDIAEGYSVSREKKESFPLTVTSAQKNPTAFYLCASSTLAGGPTTQYFGPGTRLTVL.